This TCR beta chain was sequenced in a study of blood T cell repertoires in COVID-19. At the level of the study: Samples of COVID-19 (acute and convalescent) were obtained from the United States, Italy and Spain. Sources were T cells, B-cell-depleted T cells, or PBMCs; the material itself was cDNA or gDNA.

Original analysis: Reference gene primer amplification gave nucleated cell count estimates. Sequenced by immunoSEQ multiplex PCR; TCRdb stores in-frame clones only, minus some. D and trimming were read from the DNA, whereas the V and J calls and clone size are those reported in that table. The sample records over 60,000 clones, around 82% being singletons. In its sample, this clone was seen once. J was trimmed by 6 bases and V by 4 bases; bases with no gene match: 8. CDR1 is SGHRS, CDR2 YFSETQ, per germline. This CDR3 spans 16 amino acids. The chain links TRBV5-1 to TRBJ2-1; the match to TRBD2 covers 12 bases. The receptor was isolated from a man older than 75 with active or convalescent COVID-19. The sequenced sample was peripheral blood. The CDR3 bases are TGCGCCAGCAGCGCCCTGACTAGCGGGAGAGGCAATGAGCAGTTCTTC. Translating it yields CASSALTSGRGNEQFF.